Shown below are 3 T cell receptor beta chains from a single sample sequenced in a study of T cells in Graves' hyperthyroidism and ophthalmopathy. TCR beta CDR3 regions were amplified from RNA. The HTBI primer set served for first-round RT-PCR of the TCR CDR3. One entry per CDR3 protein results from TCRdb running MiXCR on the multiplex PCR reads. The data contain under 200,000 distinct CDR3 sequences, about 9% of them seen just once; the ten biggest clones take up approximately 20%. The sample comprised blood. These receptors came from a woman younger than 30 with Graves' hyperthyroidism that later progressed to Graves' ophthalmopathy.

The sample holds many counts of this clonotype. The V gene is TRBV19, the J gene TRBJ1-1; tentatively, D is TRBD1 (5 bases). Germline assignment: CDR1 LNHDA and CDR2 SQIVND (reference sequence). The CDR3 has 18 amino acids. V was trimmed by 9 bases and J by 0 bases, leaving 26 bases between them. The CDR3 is CASQGTELGDVVNTEAFF. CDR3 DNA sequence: TGTGCCAGCCAGGGAACTGAACTTGGTGATGTGGTGAACACTGAAGCTTTCTTT.

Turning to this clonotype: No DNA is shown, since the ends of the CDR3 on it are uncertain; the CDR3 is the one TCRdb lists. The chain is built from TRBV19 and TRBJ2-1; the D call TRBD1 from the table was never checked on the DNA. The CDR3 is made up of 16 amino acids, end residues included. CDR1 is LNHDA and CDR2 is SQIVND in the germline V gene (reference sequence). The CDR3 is CASSIFAGGAYNEQSF.

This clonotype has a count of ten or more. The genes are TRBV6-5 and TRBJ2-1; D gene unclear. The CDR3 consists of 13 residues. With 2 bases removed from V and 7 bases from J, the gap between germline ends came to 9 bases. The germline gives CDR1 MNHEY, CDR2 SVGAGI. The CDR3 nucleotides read TGTGCCAGCAGTTACGAATTTTCTAATGAGCAGTTCTTC. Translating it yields CASSYEFSNEQFF.